The 14 T cell receptor beta chains below come from one sample, sequenced in a study of shared clonotypes between healthy human individuals. The protocol was immunoSEQ multiplex PCR, while the TCRdb copy is restricted to in-frame clones and leaves out a portion. The table lists 950,000 to 1,100,000 clones, about 77% of them singletons. The sequencing input was memory CD4+ T cells sorted from blood. As for subset: CD45RA-negative fraction. These receptors were obtained from a man in his late teens or twenties in good health.

This rearrangement joins TRBV5-1 to TRBJ2-3; 10 bases are a match to TRBD2. The CDR3 consists of 15 residues. Germline lookup yields CDR1 SGHRS and CDR2 YFSETQ. The J segment lost 4 bases and the V segment lost 3 bases, leaving 5 bases of the junction unmatched. CDR3 protein: CASSSWGTSADTQYF. CDR3 nucleotide sequence: TGCGCCAGCAGCTCCTGGGGGACTAGCGCAGATACGCAGTATTTT. Full variable domain (outside the CDR3, taken from reference TRBV5-1 and TRBJ2-3): KAGVTQTPRYLIKTRGQQVTLSCSPISGHRSVSWYQQTPGQGLQFLFEYFSETQRNKGNFPGRFSGRQFSNSRSEMNVSTLELGDSALYLCASSSWGTSADTQYFGPGTRLTVL.

Concerning this clone: With a far larger clone one base away, a read error is the likely cause. The chain has TRBV2 and TRBJ2-3, with 10 bases identical to TRBD2. CDR1 is SNHLY and CDR2 is FYNNEI in the germline V gene. The CDR3 totals 15 residues. CDR3 DNA sequence: TGTGTCAGCAGGACTAGCGGCTCATACACAGATACGCAGTATTTT. Its protein is CVSRTSGSYTDTQYF. The full variable domain, with the rest looked up from reference TRBV2 and TRBJ2-3, is EPEVTQTPSHQVTQMGQEVILRCVPISNHLYFYWYRQILGQKVEFLVSFYNNEISEKSEIFDDQFSVERPDGSNFTLKIRSTKLEDSAMYFCVSRTSGSYTDTQYFGPGTRLTVL.

A word on this clone: The sample holds other DNA sequences that translate to the same CDR3. The V gene is TRBV4-1, the J gene TRBJ1-2; D is uncertain. The length of the CDR3 is 13 residues. Trimming pared 3 bases from V and 8 bases from J, leaving 13 bases between. From germline, CDR1 is MGHRA and CDR2 YSYEKL. The CDR3 DNA reads as TGCGCCAGCAGCCAGGAAGGCGGTTACGGCTACACCTTC. Translating gives CASSQEGGYGYTF.

The chain is built from TRBV19 and TRBJ2-2, with TRBD2 matching 13 bases. Germline V gene data show CDR1 as LNHDA and CDR2 as SQIVND (reference sequence). The CDR3 covers 18 residues. J gave up 2 bases and V 7 bases, and 10 bases lay outside the gene matches. CDR3 sequence: CASKRTSGGRENTGELFF. CDR3 in DNA: TGTGCCAGTAAAAGGACTAGCGGGGGCCGTGAAAACACCGGGGAGCTGTTTTTT.

The rearrangement joins TRBV5-5 to TRBJ1-5, with D hard to call. Per germline, CDR1 SGHKS and CDR2 YYEKEE (reference sequence). This CDR3 has 14 amino acids. V lost 4 bases to trimming and J lost 7 bases, with 15 bases between them. The CDR3, as DNA: TGTGCCAGCAGCATGGACCCCGGAGACCAGCCCCAGCATTTT. Translating it yields CASSMDPGDQPQHF. The complete variable domain, with remaining parts taken from reference TRBV5-5 and TRBJ1-5, reads DAGVTQSPTHLIKTRGQQVTLRCSPISGHKSVSWYQQVLGQGPQFIFQYYEKEERGRGNFPDRFSARQFPNYSSELNVNALLLGDSALYLCASSMDPGDQPQHFGDGTRLSIL.

The CDR3 bases are TGTGCCAGCAGCTTTGGACTTTACTCCTACGAGCAGTACTTC. It yields the protein CASSFGLYSYEQYF. The chain is built from TRBV7-2 and TRBJ2-7; the D gene is possibly TRBD2 (5 bases). Germline values: CDR1 SGHTA, CDR2 FQGNSA. This CDR3 region has 14 residues. The V end was cut by 3 bases, the J end by 0 bases, with 9 bases between.

This CDR3 reads CAISDVPETQYF. CDR3 in DNA: TGTGCCATCAGTGACGTTCCCGAGACCCAGTACTTC. The chain employs TRBV10-3 and TRBJ2-5; D is undetermined. V lost 3 bases and J lost 5, with 7 bases in between. CDR1 is ENHRY, CDR2 SYGVKD, per germline. The CDR3 is made up of 12 amino acids.

The chain employs TRBV15 and TRBJ2-3; D gene unclear. From germline, CDR1 is LNHNV and CDR2 YYDKDF (reference sequence). This CDR3 has 14 residues. The germline V and J ends were trimmed by 8 bases and 2 bases, with 14 bases remaining between them. DNA of the CDR3: TGTGCCACCTCTCCCTTGGCGTACACAGATACGCAGTATTTT. Its protein is CATSPLAYTDTQYF.

This clone was observed once. This chain uses TRBV4-2 with TRBJ1-4; D might be TRBD1 (5 bases). The CDR3 sequence is 16 residues long. Germline V gene lookup returns CDR1 LGHNA and CDR2 YNFKEQ. V gave up 5 bases and J gave up 0 bases, with 13 bases separating them. CDR3: CASSGEGPATNEKLFF. CDR3 in DNA: TGTGCCAGCAGCGGGGAGGGGCCAGCAACTAATGAAAAACTGTTTTTT.

In this sample, this clone turned up a few times. The genes are TRBV29-1 and TRBJ1-1, with D perhaps TRBD1 (5 bases). The V gene's germline CDR1 is SQVTM and CDR2 ANQGSEA. Between the trimmed V and J ends, which lost 4 bases and 10 bases, there was a span of 19 bases. CDR3 length equals 13 residues. The CDR3 DNA reads TGCAGCGTTGTGCGGGACGGATCTCGAGGAGCTTTCTTT. As protein: CSVVRDGSRGAFF. Complete variable domain (other parts from reference TRBV29-1 and TRBJ1-1): SAVISQKPSRDICQRGTSLTIQCQVDSQVTMMFWYRQQPGQSLTLIATANQGSEATYESGFVIDKFPISRPNLTFSTLTVSNMSPEDSSIYLCSVVRDGSRGAFFGQGTRLTVV.

The chain is built from TRBV13 and TRBJ1-2; D ambiguous. The germline gives CDR1 PRHDT, CDR2 FYEKMQ (reference sequence). V gave up 4 bases and J gave up 0 bases, with 18 bases separating them. The CDR3 is 17 residues long. The CDR3 DNA sequence: TGTGCCAGCAGCTCATCGGACCTCCAAACTACTAACTATGGCTACACCTTC. This translates into CASSSSDLQTTNYGYTF.

This chain uses TRBV28 with TRBJ1-3, with D uncertain. V lost 7 bases and J 2 bases, leaving 6 bases between the germline ends. The germline V gene has CDR1 MDHEN and CDR2 SYDVKM. This CDR3 spans 12 amino acids. The CDR3 DNA is TGTGCCAGCACTATCGCTGGAAACACCATATATTTT. It translates to CASTIAGNTIYF. Drawing the rest from reference TRBV28 and TRBJ1-3, the complete variable domain is DVKVTQSSRYLVKRTGEKVFLECVQDMDHENMFWYRQDPGLGLRLIYFSYDVKMKEKGDIPEGYSVSREKKERFSLILESASTNQTSMYLCASTIAGNTIYFGEGSWLTVV.

The chain has TRBV5-4 and TRBJ2-5; 10 bases align to TRBD2. With V trimmed by 3 bases and J by 8 bases, 7 bases remained unmatched. Germline V gene lookup returns CDR1 SGHNT and CDR2 YYREEE (reference sequence). This CDR3 region has 14 residues. The CDR3 is CASSSGTSVGTQYF. The CDR3, as DNA: TGTGCCAGCAGCTCTGGGACTAGCGTAGGCACCCAGTACTTC.

This clone was recorded only once. The chain is built from TRBV2 and TRBJ2-2, with 11 nucleotides matching TRBD1. Germline V gene data show CDR1 as SNHLY and CDR2 as FYNNEI. The trim removed 11 bases at V and 6 bases at J, leaving 14 bases unmatched. This CDR3 has 16 amino acids. The CDR3 region has the DNA TGTGCCGTTAGAGGGACCGGGACAGGGGGTTCCGGGGAGCTGTTTTTT. Its translation is CAVRGTGTGGSGELFF.